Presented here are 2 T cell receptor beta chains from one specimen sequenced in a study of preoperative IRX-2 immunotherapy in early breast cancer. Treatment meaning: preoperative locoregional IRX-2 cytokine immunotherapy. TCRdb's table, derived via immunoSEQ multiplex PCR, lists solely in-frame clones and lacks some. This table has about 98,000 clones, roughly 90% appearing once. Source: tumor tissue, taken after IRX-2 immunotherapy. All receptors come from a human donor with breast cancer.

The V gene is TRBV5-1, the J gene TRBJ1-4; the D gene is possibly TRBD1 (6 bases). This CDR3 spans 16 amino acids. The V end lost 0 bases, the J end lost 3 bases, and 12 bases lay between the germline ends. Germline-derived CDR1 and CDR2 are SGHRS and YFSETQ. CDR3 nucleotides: TGCGCCAGCAGCTTGGCCCCGGGGGCCGCTAATGAAAAACTGTTTTTT. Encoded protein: CASSLAPGAANEKLFF.

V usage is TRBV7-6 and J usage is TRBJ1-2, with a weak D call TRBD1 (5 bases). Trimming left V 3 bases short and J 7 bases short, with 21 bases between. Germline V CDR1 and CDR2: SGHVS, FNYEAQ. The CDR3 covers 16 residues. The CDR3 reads CASSLAGAPLSSGYTF. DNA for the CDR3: TGTGCCAGCAGCTTGGCTGGGGCTCCCCTATCCTCTGGCTACACCTTC.